The source of this TCR beta chain is a study of T cell responses to AZD1222 COVID-19 vaccine. Concerning this clone: Its antigen is unknown.

Sequencing was performed with immunoSEQ multiplex PCR; in TCRdb, only in-frame clones are kept and a portion is missing. The table records 150,000 to 200,000 clones, approximately 90% of them present only once. Regarding the study as a whole: The repertoires were collected only after the peak T cell response.

The CDR3 length is 14 residues. Per germline, CDR1 MNHNS and CDR2 SASEGT. V was clipped by 3 bases and J by 7 bases, with 13 bases between them. The sequenced sample was peripheral blood, obtained on day 0 of AZD1222 vaccination. The TCR was taken from an adult in good health. The genes are TRBV6-1 and TRBJ1-5; TRBD1 might be the D (6 bases). CDR3 DNA: TGTGCCAGCAGTGACCCGGGGGCGGGGCAGCCCCAGCATTTT. Amino acids: CASSDPGAGQPQHF.